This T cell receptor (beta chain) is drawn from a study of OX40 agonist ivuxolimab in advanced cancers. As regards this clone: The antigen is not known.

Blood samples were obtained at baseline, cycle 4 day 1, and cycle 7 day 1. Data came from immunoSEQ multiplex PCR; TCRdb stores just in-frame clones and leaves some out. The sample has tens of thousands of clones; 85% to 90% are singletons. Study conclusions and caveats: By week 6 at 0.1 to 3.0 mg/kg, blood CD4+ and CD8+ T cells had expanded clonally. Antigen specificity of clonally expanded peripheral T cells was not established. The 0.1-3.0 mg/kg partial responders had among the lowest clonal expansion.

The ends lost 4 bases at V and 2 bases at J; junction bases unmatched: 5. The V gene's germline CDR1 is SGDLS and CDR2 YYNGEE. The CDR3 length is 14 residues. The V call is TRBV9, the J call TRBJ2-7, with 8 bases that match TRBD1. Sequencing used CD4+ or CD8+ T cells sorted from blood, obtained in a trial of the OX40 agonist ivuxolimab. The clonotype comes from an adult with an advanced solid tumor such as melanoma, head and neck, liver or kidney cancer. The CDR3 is CASSPRDRPYEQYF. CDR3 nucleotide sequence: TGTGCCAGCAGCCCGAGGGACAGGCCCTACGAGCAGTACTTC.